This entry lists 22 T cell receptor beta chains sequenced from one sample in a study of cytomegalovirus exposure and HLA in healthy donors. With 60 Vbeta and 13 Jbeta primers, the PCR was carried out. Clones were sequenced by immunoSEQ multiplex PCR, and TCRdb holds only the in-frame ones, with some missing. The table shows 110,000 to 150,000 clones, with about 72% occurring only once. The sequenced sample consisted of PBMCs. These receptors were taken from a man between 60 and 70 years old in good health and CMV-seronegative.

The chain links TRBV6-6 to TRBJ1-6, with TRBD1 matching over 7 bases. The CDR3 sequence is 16 residues long. The V gene's germline CDR1 is MNHNY and CDR2 SVGAGI (reference sequence). V dropped 6 bases and J dropped 0; count of bases not matched to a gene: 5. DNA for the CDR3: TGTGCCAGCAGCAGGGGGGAGGACTCCTATAATTCACCCCTCCACTTT. Protein sequence: CASSRGEDSYNSPLHF.

The chain couples TRBV6-1 to TRBJ2-7, with TRBD1 matching 7 bases. Per germline, CDR1 MNHNS and CDR2 SASEGT. CDR3 length: 12 amino acids. V lost 5 bases, J lost 3 bases, and 1 base stayed unmatched. In DNA, the CDR3 is TGTGCCAGCAGTAACAGGGGCTACGAGCAGTACTTC. The encoded protein is CASSNRGYEQYF.

There are a few counts of this clone. The chain is built from TRBV4-3 and TRBJ1-3; D not resolved. Per germline, CDR1 LGHNA and CDR2 YSLEER. This CDR3 contains 19 residues. V lost 0 bases to trimming and J lost 0 bases, with 18 bases between them. CDR3: CASSQEISRAGLSGNTIYF. The CDR3 region has the DNA TGCGCCAGCAGCCAAGAAATTTCCCGTGCAGGCCTCTCTGGAAACACCATATATTTT.

This clone was counted only a few times. The chain couples TRBV9 to TRBJ2-1; 7 bases align to TRBD2. The CDR3 totals 15 residues. The germline V gene has CDR1 SGDLS and CDR2 YYNGEE. J gave up 3 bases and V 4 bases, and 7 bases lay outside the gene matches. The CDR3 protein is CASSQSSGNYNEQFF. CDR3 bases: TGTGCCAGCAGCCAGTCTAGCGGAAACTACAATGAGCAGTTCTTC.

The V call is TRBV6-5, the J call TRBJ2-2; 8 bases match TRBD1. The germline V gene encodes CDR1 MNHEY and CDR2 SVGAGI. The CDR3 consists of 15 residues. The ends lost 8 bases at V and 1 base at J; junction bases unmatched: 6. The CDR3 region has the DNA TGTGCCAGCCCCCGGGACAGGATGAACACCGGGGAGCTGTTTTTT. As protein: CASPRDRMNTGELFF.

This clone was seen just once. The chain recombines TRBV21-1 with TRBJ1-5; TRBD1, the D gene given by the table, was not confirmed from the DNA. TRBV21-1 is a pseudogene locus. This CDR3 spans 15 amino acids. The CDR3 nucleotides are TGTGCCAGCACCCTTGGAGGGACAGCAAAACAGCCCCAGCATTTT. It is translated as CASTLGGTAKQPQHF.

This clone was counted only a few times. The chain recombines TRBV30 with TRBJ2-5; 10 nucleotides match TRBD2. J gave up 4 bases and V 4 bases, and 6 bases lay outside the gene matches. The CDR3 has 14 amino acids. Germline V CDR1 and CDR2: GTSNPN, SVGIG (reference sequence). Here the CDR3 DNA reads TGTGCCTGGAACAGCGGGAGGGCAGCAGAGACCCAGTACTTC. Its protein product is CAWNSGRAAETQYF.

CDR3 region: CARSRIGGTGELFF. CDR3 nucleotides: TGTGCCAGAAGTAGGATAGGAGGGACCGGGGAGCTGTTTTTT. The J gene is TRBJ2-2, the V gene TRBV7-5; the table's D call of TRBD2 was not tested on the DNA. TRBV7-5 is classified as a pseudogene. The CDR3 is made up of 14 amino acids.

The gene calls are TRBV5-1 and TRBJ1-2; D might be TRBD1 (6 bases). Germline V gene lookup returns CDR1 SGHRS and CDR2 YFSETQ. The CDR3 totals 13 residues. V shed 4 bases and J shed 4 bases, with 11 bases lying between them. The CDR3 DNA reads TGCGCCAGCAGCGTCGGGACATCCTATGGCTACACCTTC. This sequence encodes CASSVGTSYGYTF. The full variable domain, rest sourced from reference TRBV5-1 and TRBJ1-2, is KAGVTQTPRYLIKTRGQQVTLSCSPISGHRSVSWYQQTPGQGLQFLFEYFSETQRNKGNFPGRFSGRQFSNSRSEMNVSTLELGDSALYLCASSVGTSYGYTFGSGTRLTVV.

V is TRBV11-3 and J is TRBJ2-1; 7 bases match TRBD1. CDR1 is SGHNT and CDR2 is YENEEA in the germline V gene. CDR3 length: 15 amino acids. V trimming: 5 bases; J trimming: 5 bases; junction bases outside the gene matches: 9. The CDR3 region has the DNA TGTGCCAGCAGCCGTGCCGGGACAGAAAACAATGAGCAGTTCTTC. This encodes CASSRAGTENNEQFF.

The rearrangement uses TRBV2 and TRBJ1-3; 8 nucleotides agree with TRBD1. V lost 4 bases and J lost 2; bases outside the gene matches: 4. CDR1 and CDR2 (germline): SNHLY, FYNNEI. This CDR3 has 15 residues. The CDR3 is CASSGYRGTGNTIYF. As DNA, the CDR3 is TGTGCCAGCAGTGGGTACAGGGGGACTGGAAACACCATATATTTT.

This CDR3 is CASSFYNQPQHF. The CDR3 DNA follows: TGTGCCAGCAGTTTTTACAATCAGCCCCAGCATTTT. The rearrangement links TRBV27 to TRBJ1-5, with D unresolved. The CDR3 is 12 amino acids. V lost 3 bases and J 3 bases, leaving 3 bases between the germline ends. Germline V CDR1 and CDR2: MNHEY, SMNVEV (reference sequence).

The chain links TRBV18 to TRBJ2-5; TRBD1 matches 9 bases. The germline V gene encodes CDR1 KGHSH and CDR2 LQKENI. V was clipped by 3 bases and J by 5 bases; unmatched bases: 7. This CDR3 comprises 15 residues. The CDR3 DNA reads TGTGCCAGCTCACCTCTGAGACAGGGGGACGAGACCCAGTACTTC. Amino acid sequence: CASSPLRQGDETQYF.

This chain connects TRBV7-8 to TRBJ2-1; D unresolved. Trimming removed 8 bases from V and 8 bases from J, with 10 bases in between. The CDR3 totals 11 residues. Germline lookup yields CDR1 SGHVS and CDR2 FQNEAQ. The CDR3 spells CASRSPDEQFF. CDR3 in DNA: TGTGCCAGCCGCTCTCCCGATGAGCAGTTCTTC.

The chain links TRBV11-2 to TRBJ1-2; no clear D. V lost 0 bases and J lost 8, with 13 bases in between. CDR1 SGHAT and CDR2 FQNNGV come from the germline V gene. CDR3 size: 14 residues. CDR3 protein: CASSLDGPRGGYTF. DNA for the CDR3: TGTGCCAGCAGCTTAGATGGGCCCAGAGGGGGCTACACCTTC.

The chain combines TRBV11-2 with TRBJ1-1, with unresolved D. This CDR3 is 13 amino acids long. CDR1 is SGHAT and CDR2 is FQNNGV in the germline V gene. V gave up 3 bases and J gave up 5 bases, with 10 bases separating them. The CDR3 loop reads CASSFGEGTEAFF. CDR3 in DNA: TGTGCCAGCAGCTTCGGGGAGGGTACTGAAGCTTTCTTT.

A word on this clone: The CDR3 does not close with the conserved phenylalanine or tryptophan, likely indicating a read error. The rearrangement links TRBV7-9 to TRBJ1-6; no reliable D call. Trimming pared 5 bases from V and 14 bases from J, leaving 13 bases between. The CDR3 spans 12 residues. The germline CDR1 and CDR2 sequences are SEHNR and FQNEAQ (reference sequence). CDR3 sequence: CASSPDTFTLHL. DNA of the CDR3: TGTGCCAGCAGCCCCGACACCTTTACCCTCCACCTT.

This chain links TRBV5-4 with TRBJ2-7, with D possibly TRBD2 on 5 matching bases. The ends were cut back, 0 bases at V and 4 bases at J, with 8 bases in the middle. Germline V gives CDR1 SGHNT, CDR2 YYREEE (reference sequence). The CDR3 spans 13 residues. This chain's CDR3 is CASSLGPGYEQYF. Here the CDR3 DNA reads TGTGCCAGCAGCTTGGGGCCGGGGTACGAGCAGTACTTC.

The chain couples TRBV4-1 to TRBJ1-3, with 7 bases matching TRBD1. V lost 2 bases to trimming and J lost 2 bases; unmatched junction nucleotides: 12. The CDR3 is made up of 18 amino acids. Germline-derived CDR1 and CDR2 are MGHRA and YSYEKL. CDR3 amino acids: CASSQYRQGQGAGNTIYF. The CDR3 bases are TGCGCCAGCAGCCAATACCGACAGGGTCAGGGGGCTGGAAACACCATATATTTT.

This clone was recorded a few times. The V and J genes are TRBV28 and TRBJ1-1; D is uncertain. This CDR3 region has 11 residues. In germline, CDR1 is MDHEN, CDR2 SYDVKM. Trimming removed 11 bases from V and 0 bases from J, with 7 bases in between. CDR3 bases: TGTGCCGTCAGAATGAACACTGAAGCTTTCTTT. Translating gives CAVRMNTEAFF.

This sequence joins TRBV4-1 and TRBJ2-5; 8 bases map to TRBD2. The CDR3 has 17 amino acids. Trimming took 0 bases from V and 1 from J; bases not matched to a gene: 7. The V gene's germline CDR1 is MGHRA and CDR2 YSYEKL. The CDR3 reads CASSQEPGGGFQETQYF. CDR3 DNA: TGCGCCAGCAGCCAAGAGCCCGGGGGGGGGTTCCAAGAGACCCAGTACTTC.

The chain uses TRBV28 and TRBJ1-5; D not certain. Trimming pared 3 bases from V and 5 bases from J, leaving 8 bases between. Germline-derived CDR1 and CDR2 are MDHEN and SYDVKM. The CDR3 runs to 13 residues. The chain's CDR3 is CASSFREDQPQHF. The CDR3 DNA sequence: TGTGCCAGCAGTTTTCGGGAAGATCAGCCCCAGCATTTT. The whole variable domain, filled in from reference TRBV28 and TRBJ1-5, reads DVKVTQSSRYLVKRTGEKVFLECVQDMDHENMFWYRQDPGLGLRLIYFSYDVKMKEKGDIPEGYSVSREKKERFSLILESASTNQTSMYLCASSFREDQPQHFGDGTRLSIL.